The 2 T cell receptor beta chains presented below share a single source sample, sequenced in a study of T-cell reconstitution after alpha-beta-depleted transplantation in children. During its preparation, the TCRbeta library received unique molecular identifiers. TCRdb recomputed calls from the PCR reads with MiXCR, one row per CDR3 protein. The table records tens of thousands of distinct CDR3 sequences, 15% to 20% of them present only once. The specimen was PBMCs, mostly from graft donor cells, collected 360 days after TCRalphabeta/CD19-depleted stem cell transplant. All receptors derive from a male patient aged 2 to 10 who had a stem cell transplant for acute lymphoblastic leukemia, so the T cells may come from the graft donor.

This clonotype has only a few counts. This rearrangement joins TRBV2 to TRBJ2-7; TRBD1 aligns across 12 bases. CDR3 length: 15 amino acids. The J segment lost 7 bases and the V segment lost 6 bases, leaving 10 bases of the junction unmatched. Germline assignment: CDR1 SNHLY and CDR2 FYNNEI. The CDR3, as DNA: TGTGCCAGCAGGCCGGGACAGGGGGCGCGGAGGGAGCAGTACTTC. It codes for CASRPGQGARREQYF.

The chain is built from TRBV12-3 or TRBV12-4 and TRBJ2-4; D is possibly TRBD1 or TRBD2 (5 bases each). The CDR3 is made up of 15 amino acids. Between the trimmed V and J ends, which lost 2 bases and 4 bases, there was a span of 12 bases. CDR3 in DNA: TGTGCCAGCAGTTTATCCCGGGACGAGAAAAACATTCAGTACTTC. It specifies CASSLSRDEKNIQYF.